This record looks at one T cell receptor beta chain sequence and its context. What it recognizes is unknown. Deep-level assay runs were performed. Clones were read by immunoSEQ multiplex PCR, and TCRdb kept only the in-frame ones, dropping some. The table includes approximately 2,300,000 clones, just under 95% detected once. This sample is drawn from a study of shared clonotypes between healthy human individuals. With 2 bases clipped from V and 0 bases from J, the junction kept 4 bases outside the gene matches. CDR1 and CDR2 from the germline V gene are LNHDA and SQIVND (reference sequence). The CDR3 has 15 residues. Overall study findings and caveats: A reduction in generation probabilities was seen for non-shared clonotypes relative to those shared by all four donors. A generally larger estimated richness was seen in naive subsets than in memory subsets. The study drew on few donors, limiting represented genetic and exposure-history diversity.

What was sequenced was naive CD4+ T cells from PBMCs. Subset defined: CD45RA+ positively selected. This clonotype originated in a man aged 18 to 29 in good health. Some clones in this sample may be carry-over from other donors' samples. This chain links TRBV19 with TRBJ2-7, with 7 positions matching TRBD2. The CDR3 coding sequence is TGTGCCAGTAGTATAATCGGGGGGAGCTCCTACGAGCAGTACTTC. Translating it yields CASSIIGGSSYEQYF.